The 19 T cell receptor beta chains listed next were all sequenced from one sample in a study of shared clonotypes between healthy human individuals. TCRdb's copy holds only in-frame clones and misses some; the assay was immunoSEQ multiplex PCR. The repertoire consists of about 2 million clones, with roughly 95% occurring once and the leading ten covering 0.9% to 1.3%. Terminally differentiated effector memory CD45RA+ cells were excluded from the naive CD8 cells, which were CD45RO-negative and positively selected for CCR7. Input material: naive CD8+ T cells sorted from blood. The receptors derive from a man younger than 30 in good health.

This chain joins TRBV4-1 and TRBJ2-7; D is undetermined. From germline, CDR1 is MGHRA and CDR2 YSYEKL. CDR3 size: 14 residues. Trimming stripped 3 bases from V and 3 bases from J, with 12 bases between. CDR3 DNA sequence: TGCGCCAGCAGCCAGGAGAAACAGAGCTACGAGCAGTACTTC. Translating gives CASSQEKQSYEQYF.

This chain links TRBV5-8 with TRBJ1-5; no definite D call. The V gene lost 0 bases and the J gene lost 7 bases, with 11 bases spanning the gap. Germline V gene lookup returns CDR1 SGHTS and CDR2 YDEGEE. CDR3 length: 14 residues. DNA for the CDR3: TGTGCCAGCAGCTTGGGGAACGGTGACCAGCCCCAGCATTTT. Amino acid sequence: CASSLGNGDQPQHF. The variable domain in full, with the rest retrieved from reference TRBV5-8 and TRBJ1-5, is EAGVTQSPTHLIKTRGQQATLRCSPISGHTSVYWYQQALGLGLQFLLWYDEGEERNRGNFPPRFSGRQFPNYSSELNVNALELEDSALYLCASSLGNGDQPQHFGDGTRLSIL.

The J gene is TRBJ1-1, the V gene TRBV19, with a possible D match to TRBD1 (5 bases). V shed 1 base and J shed 3 bases, with 12 bases lying between them. There are 15 residues in the CDR3. Germline values: CDR1 LNHDA, CDR2 SQIVND (reference sequence). CDR3 residues: CASSIVWGEDTEAFF. The DNA for the CDR3 is TGTGCCAGTAGTATAGTTTGGGGGGAGGACACTGAAGCTTTCTTT.

This chain connects TRBV2 to TRBJ1-5; 9 nucleotides align to TRBD1. The CDR3 contains 16 residues. Germline assignment: CDR1 SNHLY and CDR2 FYNNEI. V lost 6 bases and J lost 2; bases outside the gene matches: 8. The CDR3 DNA is TGTGCCAGCAGCGCCACAGGGGGCTGGGGCAATCAGCCCCAGCATTTT. It is translated as CASSATGGWGNQPQHF.

The genes are TRBV4-1 and TRBJ2-7; 12 bases agree with TRBD2. This CDR3 has 15 amino acids. The V gene end was trimmed by 1 base and the J gene end by 7 bases; junction bases not matched to a gene: 5. CDR1 and CDR2 from the germline V gene are MGHRA and YSYEKL. As DNA, the CDR3 is TGCGCCAGCAGCCAAGTTACTAGCGGGAGGAGAGAGCAGTACTTC. It encodes CASSQVTSGRREQYF.

As for this clone: A read error is likely, as this CDR3 ends without the conserved phenylalanine or tryptophan. This chain joins TRBV7-9 and TRBJ2-7; 9 bases agree with TRBD1. After removal of 3 bases from V and 9 bases from J, the junction contained 12 bases not matched to a gene. CDR1 and CDR2 (germline): SEHNR, FQNEAQ (reference sequence). The CDR3 consists of 15 residues. The CDR3 DNA is TGTGCCAGCAGCTTCGGACAGGGGCCCAGGAAGGGGCAGTACCTC. Protein: CASSFGQGPRKGQYL.

This rearrangement joins TRBV18 to TRBJ2-1; D is perhaps TRBD1 (6 bases). CDR3 size: 14 residues. V gave up 4 bases and J gave up 0 bases, with 7 bases separating them. Per the germline V gene, CDR1 is KGHSH and CDR2 is LQKENI. The DNA for the CDR3 is TGTGCCAGCTCACGGGACAACTCCTACAATGAGCAGTTCTTC. Protein sequence: CASSRDNSYNEQFF.

This chain links TRBV4-1 with TRBJ2-5, with D maybe TRBD1 (6 bases). Germline values: CDR1 MGHRA, CDR2 YSYEKL. CDR3 length equals 17 residues. The V and J ends lost 1 base and 1 base respectively, with 16 bases between them. CDR3 sequence (DNA): TGCGCCAGCAGCCAAGGGGACCAGATAGGGGGCCAAGAGACCCAGTACTTC. Translating gives CASSQGDQIGGQETQYF.

J is TRBJ1-2 and V is TRBV2; the D gene is possibly TRBD1 (5 bases). CDR1 SNHLY and CDR2 FYNNEI come from the germline V gene. Trimming pared 7 bases from V and 0 bases from J, leaving 12 bases between. The length of the CDR3 is 14 residues. CDR3 DNA sequence: TGTGCCAGCATGGGACTTATCCCTAACTATGGCTACACCTTC. Its protein is CASMGLIPNYGYTF.

The V gene is TRBV7-9, the J gene TRBJ2-7, with 7 bases identical to TRBD1. J was trimmed by 3 bases and V by 4 bases; bases with no gene match: 6. From germline, CDR1 is SEHNR and CDR2 FQNEAQ (reference sequence). The CDR3 runs 14 residues. CDR3 bases: TGTGCCAGCAGCTCAATCAACAGGGGCTACGAGCAGTACTTC. Residues: CASSSINRGYEQYF.

The chain has TRBV9 and TRBJ2-4; 8 nucleotides match TRBD2. This CDR3 is built from 15 residues. The V segment lost 4 bases and the J segment 5 bases; nucleotides outside the gene matches: 8. Germline-derived CDR1 and CDR2 are SGDLS and YYNGEE. The CDR3 here is CASSPDGREENIQYF. The DNA for the CDR3 is TGTGCCAGCAGCCCGGATGGGCGGGAGGAAAACATTCAGTACTTC.

The genes are TRBV7-9 and TRBJ2-2; maybe TRBD2 (6 bases). The CDR3 length is 19 residues. V was shortened by 4 bases and J by 4 bases, with 25 bases between the two germline ends. Germline V lookup: CDR1 SEHNR, CDR2 FQNEAQ (reference sequence). The CDR3 here is CASSSPPSPGFGGTGELFF. The CDR3 nucleotides read TGTGCCAGCAGCTCCCCCCCCTCCCCAGGGTTCGGGGGCACCGGGGAGCTGTTTTTT.

This clone was observed once. For the CDR3, the DNA is TGTGCCAGCAGCCACGACGGGACACCCAACAATGAGCAGTTCTTC. It is translated as CASSHDGTPNNEQFF. The chain employs TRBV5-6 and TRBJ2-1; D is perhaps TRBD1 (6 bases). The CDR3 sequence is 15 residues long. Deletions cut 4 bases from V and 5 bases from J, with 16 bases between. Germline loops: CDR1 SGHDT, CDR2 YYEEEE.

This clone was counted a few times. The V and J genes are TRBV30 and TRBJ1-1, with D unclear. V lost 0 bases and J 3 bases, leaving 8 bases between the germline ends. The CDR3 loop spans 13 amino acids. In germline, CDR1 is GTSNPN, CDR2 SVGIG (reference sequence). CDR3 nucleotide sequence: TGTGCCTGGAGTGTATACCGACACACTGAAGCTTTCTTT. It is translated as CAWSVYRHTEAFF.

The chain combines TRBV7-2 with TRBJ1-5; D is unresolved. The germline V and J ends were trimmed by 1 base and 5 bases, with 9 bases remaining between them. The germline V gene has CDR1 SGHTA and CDR2 FQGNSA. This CDR3 has 14 residues. The CDR3 loop reads CASSLGTVHQPQHF. The CDR3 DNA sequence: TGTGCCAGCAGCTTAGGGACCGTACATCAGCCCCAGCATTTT.

Concerning this clone itself: Other DNA sequences in this sample translate to the same CDR3. The gene calls are TRBV19 and TRBJ2-7, with D perhaps matching TRBD2 (6 bases). The V and J ends lost 3 bases and 5 bases respectively, with 8 bases between them. Germline V lookup: CDR1 LNHDA, CDR2 SQIVND (reference sequence). This CDR3 comprises 12 residues. CDR3 amino acids: CASSIGGNEQYF. DNA for the CDR3: TGTGCCAGTAGTATCGGAGGGAACGAGCAGTACTTC.

The chain recombines TRBV5-4 with TRBJ2-1; D remains unclear. Per the germline V gene, CDR1 is SGHNT and CDR2 is YYREEE (reference sequence). The CDR3 length is 14 residues. V lost 1 base and J 3 bases, leaving 8 bases between the germline ends. CDR3 sequence reads: CASSLNGNYNEQFF. The CDR3 DNA follows: TGTGCCAGCAGCTTGAACGGAAACTACAATGAGCAGTTCTTC.

The rearrangement joins TRBV18 to TRBJ2-7; 9 positions agree with TRBD2. With 3 bases clipped from V and 4 bases from J, the junction kept 10 bases outside the gene matches. Germline loops: CDR1 KGHSH, CDR2 LQKENI. This CDR3 is built from 16 residues. This chain's CDR3 is CASSPGPAGGSYEQYF. CDR3 in DNA: TGTGCCAGCTCACCCGGCCCAGCGGGGGGTAGTTACGAGCAGTACTTC.

On this clone itself: This CDR3 is also generated by other DNA sequences in the sample. J is TRBJ2-7 and V is TRBV12-5; tentative D call: TRBD2 (6 bases). This CDR3 has 14 amino acids. The V end lost 6 bases, the J end lost 0 bases, and 12 bases lay between the germline ends. Per germline, CDR1 LGHNT and CDR2 FRNRAP. DNA for the CDR3: TGTGCTAGTGGGCCTAGCGTAAGCTCCTACGAGCAGTACTTC. Translated, it gives CASGPSVSSYEQYF.